One and the same sample provided the 8 T cell receptor beta chains below, sequenced in a study of T cells after yellow fever vaccination. TCRdb re-called the 5' RACE reads with MiXCR, one entry per CDR3 protein. Among roughly 190,000 distinct CDR3 sequences listed, around 10% were seen once. The sample consisted of CD8+ T cells sorted from PBMCs, taken 15 days after the yellow fever booster vaccination. These receptors originate from a young man who received the YFV17D yellow fever vaccine.

In this sample, this clonotype turned up a few times. V usage is TRBV27 and J usage is TRBJ2-2; 10 positions agree with TRBD1. V shed 9 bases, J shed 5 bases, and the junction held 6 bases outside the gene matches. CDR1 is MNHEY, CDR2 SMNVEV, per germline (reference sequence). The CDR3 length is 14 residues. The CDR3 sequence: CASTGTGATGELFF. The CDR3 DNA follows: TGTGCCAGTACCGGGACAGGGGCTACCGGGGAGCTGTTTTTT.

This chain uses TRBV6-6 with TRBJ2-2; 12 bases are a match to TRBD2. The V and J ends lost 7 bases and 1 base, in that order; junction bases with no gene match: 4. This CDR3 has 16 residues. CDR1 and CDR2 from the germline V gene are MNHNY and SVGAGI (reference sequence). For the CDR3, the DNA is TGTGCCAGCAAGCAGACTAGCGGGGGGAACACCGGGGAGCTGTTTTTT. Translation: CASKQTSGGNTGELFF.

This clonotype has a handful of counts. J is TRBJ1-1 and V is TRBV25-1, with unresolved D. The CDR3 has 14 residues. Germline loops: CDR1 MGHDK, CDR2 SYGVNS. The V end lost 6 bases, the J end lost 0 bases, and 11 bases lay between the germline ends. In DNA form, the CDR3 reads TGTGCCAGCAGCTACTCAGGATTGAACACTGAAGCTTTCTTT. This translates into CASSYSGLNTEAFF.

The chain employs TRBV2 and TRBJ2-4, with TRBD1 matching over 8 bases. Germline CDR1 and CDR2: SNHLY and FYNNEI. The CDR3 consists of 13 residues. V lost 6 bases to trimming and J lost 8 bases; unmatched junction nucleotides: 6. The CDR3 here is CASRLRGPDIQYF. CDR3 nucleotide sequence: TGTGCCAGCAGACTCAGGGGGCCGGACATTCAGTACTTC.

The gene calls are TRBV4-2 and TRBJ1-1; possibly TRBD1 for D (6 bases). Trimming took off 0 bases at V and 8 bases at J, with 10 bases between the two ends. Germline CDR1 is LGHNA and CDR2 is YNFKEQ. The length of the CDR3 is 13 residues. The DNA of the CDR3 is TGTGCCAGCAGCCAAGAGGCAGGGGCGGAAGCTTTCTTT. This gives the protein CASSQEAGAEAFF.

The chain is built from TRBV19 and TRBJ2-3; no clear D gene. This CDR3 spans 13 amino acids. Germline loops: CDR1 LNHDA, CDR2 SQIVND (reference sequence). V was trimmed by 9 bases and J by 0 bases, leaving 10 bases between them. CDR3 nucleotides: TGTGCCAGCGGGCCGGCTAGCACAGATACGCAGTATTTT. It codes for CASGPASTDTQYF.

This chain connects TRBV7-8 to TRBJ2-5; 8 bases are shared with TRBD2. J lost 4 bases, V lost 5 bases, and 12 bases had no gene match. The CDR3 is made up of 16 amino acids. Germline V gene sequence: CDR1 SGHVS, CDR2 FQNEAQ. The CDR3 nucleotides read TGTGCCAGCAGCCAGCCTATGGCGGGGGGCCGAGAGACCCAGTACTTC. Its translation is CASSQPMAGGRETQYF.

The gene calls are TRBV4-3 and TRBJ2-2; 12 positions agree with TRBD2. The CDR3 sequence is 18 residues long. CDR1 and CDR2 (germline): LGHNA, YSLEER. Trimming at V came to 0 bases and at J to 0 bases, leaving 2 bases not matched to a gene. The CDR3 spells CASSQDRTSGANTGELFF. The CDR3 coding sequence is TGCGCCAGCAGCCAAGATAGGACTAGCGGGGCGAACACCGGGGAGCTGTTTTTT.